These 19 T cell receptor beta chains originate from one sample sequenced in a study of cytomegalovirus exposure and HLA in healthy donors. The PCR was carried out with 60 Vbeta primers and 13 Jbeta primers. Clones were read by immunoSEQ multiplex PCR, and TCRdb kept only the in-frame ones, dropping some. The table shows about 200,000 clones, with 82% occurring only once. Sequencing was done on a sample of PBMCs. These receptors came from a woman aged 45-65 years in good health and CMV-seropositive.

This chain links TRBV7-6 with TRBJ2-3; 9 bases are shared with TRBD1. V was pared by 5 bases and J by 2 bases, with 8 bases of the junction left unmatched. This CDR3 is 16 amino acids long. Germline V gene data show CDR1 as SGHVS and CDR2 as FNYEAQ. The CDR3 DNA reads TGTGCCAGCAGCATCGGACAGGGGAGGGTCACAGATACGCAGTATTTT. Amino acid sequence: CASSIGQGRVTDTQYF. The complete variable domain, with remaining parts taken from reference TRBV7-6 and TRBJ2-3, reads GAGVSQSPRYKVTKRGQDVALRCDPISGHVSLYWYRQALGQGPEFLTYFNYEAQQDKSGLPNDRFSAERPEGSISTLTIQRTEQRDSAMYRCASSIGQGRVTDTQYFGPGTRLTVL.

The CDR3 is CASKDPPTGLEQYF. In DNA form, the CDR3 reads TGTGCCAGCAAAGATCCTCCAACGGGTCTCGAGCAGTACTTC. This chain links TRBV2 with TRBJ2-7; D ambiguous. V lost 7 bases and J lost 6, with 19 bases in between. The CDR3 contains 14 residues. Germline assignment: CDR1 SNHLY and CDR2 FYNNEI.

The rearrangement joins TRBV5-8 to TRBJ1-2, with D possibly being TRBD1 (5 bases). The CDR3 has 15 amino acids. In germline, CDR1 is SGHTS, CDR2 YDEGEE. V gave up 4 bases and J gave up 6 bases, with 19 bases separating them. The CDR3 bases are TGTGCCAGCAGCCTTGGGGCAGAGGGGAGGGATGGCTACACCTTC. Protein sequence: CASSLGAEGRDGYTF. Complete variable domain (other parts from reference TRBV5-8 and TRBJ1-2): EAGVTQSPTHLIKTRGQQATLRCSPISGHTSVYWYQQALGLGLQFLLWYDEGEERNRGNFPPRFSGRQFPNYSSELNVNALELEDSALYLCASSLGAEGRDGYTFGSGTRLTVV.

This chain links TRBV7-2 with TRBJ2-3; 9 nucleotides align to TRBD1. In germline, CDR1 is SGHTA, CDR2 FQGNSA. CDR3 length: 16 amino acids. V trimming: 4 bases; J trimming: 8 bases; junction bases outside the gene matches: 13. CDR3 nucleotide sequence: TGTGCCAGCAGCTGGACCGGGACAGGGAACAGGGGTACGCAGTATTTT. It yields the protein CASSWTGTGNRGTQYF.

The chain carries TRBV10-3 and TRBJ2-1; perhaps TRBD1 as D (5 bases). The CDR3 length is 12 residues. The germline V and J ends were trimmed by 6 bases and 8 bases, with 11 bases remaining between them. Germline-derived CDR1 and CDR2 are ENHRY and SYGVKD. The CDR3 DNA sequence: TGTGCCATCAGCGCGCAGGGCGATGAGCAGTTCTTC. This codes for CAISAQGDEQFF.

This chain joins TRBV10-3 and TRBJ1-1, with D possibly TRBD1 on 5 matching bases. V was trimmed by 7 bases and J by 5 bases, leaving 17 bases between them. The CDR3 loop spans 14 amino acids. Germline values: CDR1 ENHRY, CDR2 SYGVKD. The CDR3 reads CAIKLSGEGTEAFF. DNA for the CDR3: TGTGCCATCAAGCTTTCGGGGGAGGGGACTGAAGCTTTCTTT.

The CDR3 DNA sequence: TGTGCCAGCAGTAGCGGGACAGGGTTTTATCATGGCTACACCTTC. This gives the protein CASSSGTGFYHGYTF. The chain is built from TRBV5-6 and TRBJ1-2; 9 nucleotides agree with TRBD1. J gave up 6 bases and V 5 bases, and 11 bases lay outside the gene matches. CDR3 size: 15 residues. CDR1 is SGHDT and CDR2 is YYEEEE in the germline V gene.

This CDR3 is CAYRDRATDTQYF. Written as DNA, the CDR3 is TGTGCTTACCGGGACAGGGCCACAGATACGCAGTATTTT. The chain links TRBV28 to TRBJ2-3, with 9 bases identical to TRBD1. This CDR3 has 13 residues. Germline CDR1 MDHEN, CDR2 SYDVKM.

CDR3 bases: TGTGCCAGCTCACCACCCTCCTACGGCTCTGGAAACACCATATATTTT. It translates to CASSPPSYGSGNTIYF. The V call is TRBV18, the J call TRBJ1-3; the D is unclear. Trimming removed 0 bases from V and 0 bases from J, with 9 bases in between. CDR1 is KGHSH, CDR2 LQKENI, per germline. This CDR3 region has 16 residues.

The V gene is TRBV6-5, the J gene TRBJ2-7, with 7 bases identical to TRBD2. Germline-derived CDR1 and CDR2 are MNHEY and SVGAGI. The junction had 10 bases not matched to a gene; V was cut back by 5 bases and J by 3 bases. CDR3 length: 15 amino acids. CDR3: CASSLGRALLYEQYF. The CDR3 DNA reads TGTGCCAGCAGTCTAGGGAGGGCCCTTCTCTACGAGCAGTACTTC.

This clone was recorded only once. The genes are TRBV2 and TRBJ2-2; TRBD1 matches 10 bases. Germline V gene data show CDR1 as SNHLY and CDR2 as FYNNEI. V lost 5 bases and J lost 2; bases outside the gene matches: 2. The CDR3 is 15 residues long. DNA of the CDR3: TGTGCCAGCAGTCGGGACAGGGGAAACACCGGGGAGCTGTTTTTT. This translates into CASSRDRGNTGELFF.

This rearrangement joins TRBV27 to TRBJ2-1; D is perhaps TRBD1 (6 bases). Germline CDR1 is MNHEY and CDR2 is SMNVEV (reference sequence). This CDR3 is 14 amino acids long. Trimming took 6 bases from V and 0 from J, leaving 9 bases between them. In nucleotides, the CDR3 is TGTGCCAGCAGGCTACAGGGCTCCTACAATGAGCAGTTCTTC. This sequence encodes CASRLQGSYNEQFF.

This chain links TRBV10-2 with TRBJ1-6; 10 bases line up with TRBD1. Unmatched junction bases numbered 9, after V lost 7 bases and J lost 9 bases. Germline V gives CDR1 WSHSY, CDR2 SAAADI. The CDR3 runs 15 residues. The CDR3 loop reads CASTPGQGSSSPLHF. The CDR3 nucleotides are TGCGCCAGCACTCCGGGACAGGGGTCTAGTTCACCCCTCCACTTT.

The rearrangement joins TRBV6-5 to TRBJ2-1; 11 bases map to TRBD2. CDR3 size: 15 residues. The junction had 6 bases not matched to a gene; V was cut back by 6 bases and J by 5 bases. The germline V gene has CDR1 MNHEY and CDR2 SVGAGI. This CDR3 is CASSYSGRGDNEQFF. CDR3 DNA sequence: TGTGCCAGCAGCTATAGCGGGAGGGGAGACAATGAGCAGTTCTTC.

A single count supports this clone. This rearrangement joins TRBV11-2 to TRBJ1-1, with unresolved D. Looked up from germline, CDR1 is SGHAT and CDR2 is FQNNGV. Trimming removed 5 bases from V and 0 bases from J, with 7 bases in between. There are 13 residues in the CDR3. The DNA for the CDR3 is TGTGCCAGCAGCCCTGACTTGAACACTGAAGCTTTCTTT. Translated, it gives CASSPDLNTEAFF.

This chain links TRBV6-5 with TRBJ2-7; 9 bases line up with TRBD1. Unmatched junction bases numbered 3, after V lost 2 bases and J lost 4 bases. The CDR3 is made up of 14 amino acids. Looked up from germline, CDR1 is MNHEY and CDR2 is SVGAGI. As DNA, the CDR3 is TGTGCCAGCAGTTACGGGACAGGGAATTACGAGCAGTACTTC. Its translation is CASSYGTGNYEQYF.

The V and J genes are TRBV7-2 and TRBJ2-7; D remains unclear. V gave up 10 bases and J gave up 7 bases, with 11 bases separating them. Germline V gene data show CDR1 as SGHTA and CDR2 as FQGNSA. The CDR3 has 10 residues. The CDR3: CATMFREQYF. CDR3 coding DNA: TGTGCCACGATGTTCAGGGAGCAGTACTTC.

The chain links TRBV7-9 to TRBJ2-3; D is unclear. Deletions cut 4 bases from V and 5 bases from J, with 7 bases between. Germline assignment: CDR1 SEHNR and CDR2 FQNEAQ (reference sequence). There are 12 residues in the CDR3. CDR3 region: CASSYREDTQYF. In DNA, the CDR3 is TGTGCCAGCAGCTATAGAGAAGATACGCAGTATTTT.

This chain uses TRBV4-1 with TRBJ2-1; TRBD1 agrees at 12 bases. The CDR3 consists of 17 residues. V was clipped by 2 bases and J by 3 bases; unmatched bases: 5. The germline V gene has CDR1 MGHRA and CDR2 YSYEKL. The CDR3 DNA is TGCGCCAGCAGCCAAACCGGGACAGGGGGCTACTACAATGAGCAGTTCTTC. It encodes CASSQTGTGGYYNEQFF.